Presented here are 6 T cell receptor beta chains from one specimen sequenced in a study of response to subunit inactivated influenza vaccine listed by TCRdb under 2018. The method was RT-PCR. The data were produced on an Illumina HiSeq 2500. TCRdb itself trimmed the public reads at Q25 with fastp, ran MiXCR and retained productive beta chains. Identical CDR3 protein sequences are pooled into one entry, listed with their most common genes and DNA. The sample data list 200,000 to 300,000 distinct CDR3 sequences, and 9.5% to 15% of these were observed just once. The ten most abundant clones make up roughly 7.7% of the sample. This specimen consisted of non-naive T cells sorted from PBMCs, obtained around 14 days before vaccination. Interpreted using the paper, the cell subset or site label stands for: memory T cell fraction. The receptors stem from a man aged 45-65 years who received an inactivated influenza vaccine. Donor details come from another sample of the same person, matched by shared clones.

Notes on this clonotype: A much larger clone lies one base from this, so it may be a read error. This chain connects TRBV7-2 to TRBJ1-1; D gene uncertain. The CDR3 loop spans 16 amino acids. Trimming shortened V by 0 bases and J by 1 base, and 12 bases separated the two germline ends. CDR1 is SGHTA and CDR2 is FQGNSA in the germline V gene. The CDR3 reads CASSLAFWGGNTEAFF. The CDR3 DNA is TGTGCCAGCAGCTTAGCGTTCTGGGGAGGGAACACTGAAGCTTTCTTT.

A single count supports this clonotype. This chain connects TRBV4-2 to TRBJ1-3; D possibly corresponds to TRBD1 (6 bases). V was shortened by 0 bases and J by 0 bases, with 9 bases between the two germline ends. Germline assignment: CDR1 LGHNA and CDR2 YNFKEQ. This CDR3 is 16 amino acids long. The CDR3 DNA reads TGTGCCAGCAGCCAAGAACAGGGTCACTCTGGAAACACCATATATTTT. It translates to CASSQEQGHSGNTIYF.

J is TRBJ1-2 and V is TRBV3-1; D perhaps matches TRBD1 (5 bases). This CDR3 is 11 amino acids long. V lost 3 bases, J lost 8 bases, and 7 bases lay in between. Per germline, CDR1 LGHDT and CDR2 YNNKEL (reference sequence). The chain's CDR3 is CASSQGQGYTF. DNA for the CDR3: TGTGCCAGCAGCCAGGGGCAGGGCTACACCTTC.

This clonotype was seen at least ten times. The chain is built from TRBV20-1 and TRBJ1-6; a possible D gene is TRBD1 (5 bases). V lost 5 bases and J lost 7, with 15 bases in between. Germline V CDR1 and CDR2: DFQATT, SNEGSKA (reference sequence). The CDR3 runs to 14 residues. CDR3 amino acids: CSALSQGSNSPLHF. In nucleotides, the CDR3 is TGCAGTGCTTTAAGTCAGGGCTCGAATTCACCCCTCCACTTT.

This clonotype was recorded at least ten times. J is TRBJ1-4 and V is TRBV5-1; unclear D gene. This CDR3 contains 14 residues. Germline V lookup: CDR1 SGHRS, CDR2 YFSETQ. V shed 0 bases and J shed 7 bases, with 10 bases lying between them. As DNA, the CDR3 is TGCGCCAGCAGCTTGGAGGGTCTCTCTGAAAAACTGTTTTTT. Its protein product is CASSLEGLSEKLFF.

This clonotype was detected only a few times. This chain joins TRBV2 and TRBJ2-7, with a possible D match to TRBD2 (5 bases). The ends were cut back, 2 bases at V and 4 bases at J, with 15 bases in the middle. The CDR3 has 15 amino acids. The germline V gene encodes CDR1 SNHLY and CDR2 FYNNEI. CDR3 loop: CASSERQASGYEQYF. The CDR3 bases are TGTGCCAGCAGTGAAAGGCAGGCGTCGGGGTACGAGCAGTACTTC.